This is a list of T cell receptor beta chains from one sample in a study of vaccination and CD4 T cells after COVID-19. These TCRs' antigens remain unknown. TCRdb passed the PCR reads through MiXCR, listing each CDR3 protein once. Among several thousand distinct CDR3 sequences listed, less than 30% were seen once. Input material: CD4+ T cells from blood, cultured in vitro. The receptors shown here come from a human donor in good health. Each CDR3 is given with its conserved first and last residue. Fields, in order: CDR3 DNA, CDR3 protein, D gene, CDR3 length, V gene, clone size, J gene. A D gene is named only where the DNA matches it firmly. Not every row has a clone size; where given, it reads once, few, many or a size class.

TGTGCCAGCAGGACAGGACAGGGGGCCACCTATGGCTACACCTTC | CASRTGQGATYGYTF | TRBD1 | 15 | TRBV6-1 | . | TRBJ1-2
TGTGCCAGCAGTGACTCAGAGGGACGAAATTATGGCTACACCTTC | CASSDSEGRNYGYTF | . | 15 | TRBV6-4 | . | TRBJ1-2
TGTGCCAGCAGCTTGGGGTACTCAGAGACCCAGTACTTC | CASSLGYSETQYF | . | 13 | TRBV11-2 | few | TRBJ2-5
TGTGCCAGCACCACGACGAAGGGGGGCGTCACCGGGGAGCTGTTTTTT | CASTTTKGGVTGELFF | . | 16 | TRBV12-3/TRBV12-4 | . | TRBJ2-2
TGTGCCAGCAGCTTATCCTCAGGCAGCGGGGGGGACCAGTACTTC | CASSLSSGSGGDQYF | TRBD2 | 15 | TRBV7-6 | . | TRBJ2-5
TGTGCCAGCAGCCCATTGACAGCCCAAATCATTAAAGAGCAGTACTTC | CASSPLTAQIIKEQYF | . | 16 | TRBV5-8 | . | TRBJ2-7